This paragraph reports one T cell receptor (beta chain). The antigen remains undetermined. Time point defined: week 35, safety follow-up. Every vaccination contained 300 ug of the mutant IDH1 20-mer peptide and was paired with topical imiquimod. This sample stems from a study of a mutant IDH1 vaccine in newly diagnosed glioma. The overall study: Earlier care involved radiotherapy, temozolomide, or both, and the majority received both. Regarding the study as a whole: Most patients, roughly 92%, showed vaccine-induced immune responses.

Germline loops: CDR1 SNHLY, CDR2 FYNNEI. V was clipped by 4 bases and J by 2 bases; unmatched bases: 7. This CDR3 spans 16 amino acids. Sequenced by immunoSEQ multiplex PCR; TCRdb stores in-frame clones only, minus some. This sample has roughly 30,000 clones, with around 82% found just once. This chain uses TRBV2 with TRBJ1-3, with 8 bases lining up with TRBD1. The sequences come from PBMCs, collected from a glioma patient whose treatment included an IDH1 peptide vaccine. This receptor was taken from a woman in her thirties or forties with glioma. The DNA of the CDR3 is TGTGCCAGCAGTGGGGGAGCGACAGGGGCTGGAAACACCATATATTTT. This encodes CASSGGATGAGNTIYF.